Reported below is one T cell receptor (beta chain). Expressed TCRB transcripts were sequenced after all isolated RNA was converted to cDNA. TCRdb's copy holds only in-frame clones and misses some; the assay was immunoSEQ multiplex PCR. The sample holds 450,000 to 600,000 clones, roughly 30% seen once. The record originates from a study of beta chain features in type 1 diabetes. About the research overall: Age, gender and cell yields were alike across patients and healthy donors.

Unmatched junction bases numbered 7, after V lost 4 bases and J lost 6 bases. CDR3 length equals 14 residues. Per germline, CDR1 SQVTM and CDR2 ANQGSEA. The sample was naive CD4+ T cells from blood. The chain employs TRBV29-1 and TRBJ1-3; TRBD1 matches at 9 bases. The source of this sequence is a man between 18 and 35 years old in good health. The CDR3 spells CSVGDRGDPNTIYF. DNA of the CDR3: TGCAGCGTTGGAGACAGGGGGGACCCAAACACCATATATTTT.